The 16 T cell receptor beta chains below were found in one sample sequenced in a study of blood T cell repertoires in COVID-19 (dated by TCRdb to about 2020). Receptors were amplified or captured by the immunoSEQ multiplex PCR assay. What TCRdb holds here is the immuneACCESS table cut down to in-frame rearrangements. Part of the clones is not present; checked against another copy, under half of the missing clones reflect an unresolved V gene, and the others are unexplained. This sample comprises fewer than 70,000 clones, over 80% of them detected only once. The top ten clonotypes cover about 3% of the sample. The sequenced sample consisted of peripheral blood. These receptors originate from a human donor in a cohort sampled during active COVID-19.

The V call is TRBV3-1 (or the pseudogene TRBV3-2), the J call TRBJ1-2, with TRBD1 identical over 8 bases. J gave up 5 bases and V 6 bases, and 5 bases lay outside the gene matches. CDR1 and CDR2 (germline): LGHDT, YNNKEL (reference sequence). CDR3 length equals 13 residues. The CDR3 region has the DNA TGTGCCAGCAGAGGGGACAGGTGGTATGGCTACACCTTC. This codes for CASRGDRWYGYTF.

The chain carries TRBV6-5 and TRBJ2-3, with 7 positions matching TRBD1. Trimming took 6 bases from V and 4 from J; bases not matched to a gene: 4. There are 13 residues in the CDR3. The germline V gene has CDR1 MNHEY and CDR2 SVGAGI. CDR3 sequence (DNA): TGTGCCAGCAGCCGACAGGGTGCAGATACGCAGTATTTT. This encodes CASSRQGADTQYF.

The chain links TRBV4-3 to TRBJ1-3; TRBD1 matches at 8 bases. The CDR3 is made up of 16 amino acids. The V gene end was trimmed by 0 bases and the J gene end by 4 bases; junction bases not matched to a gene: 5. Germline loops: CDR1 LGHNA, CDR2 YSLEER. The CDR3 here is CASSQDGRQGGNTIYF. CDR3 coding DNA: TGCGCCAGCAGCCAAGATGGGAGACAGGGGGGAAACACCATATATTTT.

The chain links TRBV18 to TRBJ1-4, with TRBD1 matching 10 bases. CDR1 and CDR2 from the germline V gene are KGHSH and LQKENI. The V gene end was trimmed by 6 bases and the J gene end by 8 bases; junction bases not matched to a gene: 6. The CDR3 consists of 14 residues. Here the CDR3 DNA reads TGTGCCAGCTCGCACGGGACAGGGGCCGAAAAACTGTTTTTT. Residues: CASSHGTGAEKLFF.

This clone was observed a handful of times. The chain recombines TRBV4-2 with TRBJ2-3, with 10 bases lining up with TRBD2. The CDR3 has 17 residues. Germline V gives CDR1 LGHNA, CDR2 YNFKEQ. V dropped 1 base and J dropped 2; count of bases not matched to a gene: 6. CDR3 nucleotides: TGTGCCAGCAGCCAAGGTCTAGCGGGGGCCCTCACAGATACGCAGTATTTT. Protein sequence: CASSQGLAGALTDTQYF.

V gene TRBV6-5 combines with J gene TRBJ1-5; 7 positions agree with TRBD1. V was pared by 5 bases and J by 7 bases, with 5 bases of the junction left unmatched. The CDR3 sequence is 13 residues long. Germline V lookup: CDR1 MNHEY, CDR2 SVGAGI. CDR3 coding DNA: TGTGCCAGCAGTCGACAGGGCGGCCAGCCCCAGCATTTT. Translation: CASSRQGGQPQHF.

This clone appeared a single time. The V gene is TRBV19, the J gene TRBJ1-6; D uncertain. The V end lost 3 bases, the J end lost 12 bases, and 6 bases lay between the germline ends. The germline V gene has CDR1 LNHDA and CDR2 SQIVND (reference sequence). The CDR3 is made up of 11 amino acids. The CDR3 bases are TGTGCCAGTAGTATTCCGGGACCCCTCCACTTT. Translation gives CASSIPGPLHF.

V and J are TRBV19 and TRBJ2-7, with 9 bases fitting TRBD1. V dropped 5 bases and J dropped 2; count of bases not matched to a gene: 4. The germline V gene encodes CDR1 LNHDA and CDR2 SQIVND (reference sequence). The CDR3 length is 14 residues. CDR3 loop: CASSARDRAYEQYF. As DNA, the CDR3 is TGTGCCAGTAGTGCCCGGGACAGGGCCTACGAGCAGTACTTC.

CDR3 amino acids: CASNAGLNTDTQYF. CDR3 DNA: TGTGCCAGCAACGCGGGACTAAACACAGATACGCAGTATTTT. The gene calls are TRBV9 and TRBJ2-3; 7 bases line up with TRBD2. The junction had 6 bases not matched to a gene; V was cut back by 6 bases and J by 2 bases. Germline CDR1 and CDR2: SGDLS and YYNGEE. This CDR3 region has 14 residues.

The table lists this clone with a count of one. The V call is TRBV5-1, the J call TRBJ1-3, with a possible D match to TRBD1 (5 bases). CDR1 is SGHRS, CDR2 YFSETQ, per germline. CDR3 length: 17 amino acids. Trimming removed 4 bases from V and 0 bases from J, with 17 bases in between. This CDR3 is CASSRTPREGSGNTIYF. CDR3 DNA sequence: TGCGCCAGCAGCCGGACCCCCAGGGAAGGCTCTGGAAACACCATATATTTT.

This rearrangement joins TRBV5-5 to TRBJ2-5; 8 bases match TRBD1. V dropped 1 base and J dropped 5; count of bases not matched to a gene: 7. Germline V gives CDR1 SGHKS, CDR2 YYEKEE (reference sequence). CDR3 length: 15 residues. CDR3 region: CASSLSGGAVETQYF. CDR3 bases: TGTGCCAGCAGCTTGTCAGGGGGCGCGGTGGAGACCCAGTACTTC.

V and J are TRBV3-1 (or the pseudogene TRBV3-2) and TRBJ2-7, with 7 bases identical to TRBD2. V was pared by 2 bases and J by 4 bases, with 8 bases of the junction left unmatched. In germline, CDR1 is LGHDT, CDR2 YNNKEL (reference sequence). The CDR3 extends over 15 amino acids. The CDR3 DNA follows: TGTGCCAGCAGCCAAAGACCTAGCGGTTCATACGAGCAGTACTTC. It translates to CASSQRPSGSYEQYF.

The chain joins TRBV18 to TRBJ1-6; weak D call: TRBD1 (6 bases). This CDR3 spans 18 amino acids. Trimming shortened V by 0 bases and J by 4 bases, and 16 bases separated the two germline ends. From germline, CDR1 is KGHSH and CDR2 LQKENI. The chain's CDR3 is CASSPPRTAPYYNSPLHF. CDR3 DNA sequence: TGTGCCAGCTCACCACCCCGGACAGCGCCGTATTATAATTCACCCCTCCACTTT.

This clone occurred a few times. The chain links TRBV5-4 to TRBJ2-7; D is unclear. CDR1 and CDR2 from the germline V gene are SGHNT and YYREEE (reference sequence). The CDR3 length is 11 residues. V lost 1 base to trimming and J lost 6 bases, with 5 bases between them. CDR3 amino acids: CASSLTGEQYF. CDR3 sequence (DNA): TGTGCCAGCAGCTTGACTGGCGAGCAGTACTTC.

The V call is TRBV24-1, the J call TRBJ1-6; D is unclear. V was trimmed by 3 bases and J by 4 bases, leaving 3 bases between them. Germline CDR1 and CDR2: KGHDR and SFDVKD. This CDR3 is built from 13 residues. Here the CDR3 DNA reads TGTGCCACCAGTGATCTGTATAATTCACCCCTCCACTTT. It codes for CATSDLYNSPLHF.

The V and J genes are TRBV3-1 (or the pseudogene TRBV3-2) and TRBJ2-7; 11 nucleotides align to TRBD2. CDR3 length: 16 residues. After removal of 5 bases from V and 4 bases from J, the junction contained 10 bases not matched to a gene. Per the germline V gene, CDR1 is LGHDT and CDR2 is YNNKEL (reference sequence). The CDR3 protein is CASSTNLAGGWYEQYF. CDR3 nucleotide sequence: TGTGCCAGCAGCACGAATCTAGCGGGGGGTTGGTACGAGCAGTACTTC.